Presented here are 9 T cell receptor beta chains from one specimen sequenced in a study of blood T cell repertoires in COVID-19. Sequencing was performed with immunoSEQ multiplex PCR; in TCRdb, only in-frame clones are kept and a portion is missing. The sample contains roughly 170,000 clones, over 70% of which appear only once. The source material was PBMCs or T cells enriched from blood (not recorded which). The receptors originated from a woman in her 50s in a cohort exposed to, infected with or recovered from COVID-19 (not recorded which).

V is TRBV10-2 and J is TRBJ2-7; possible D gene TRBD2, 6 bases. Trimming pared 7 bases from V and 2 bases from J, leaving 12 bases between. The germline V gene encodes CDR1 WSHSY and CDR2 SAAADI. This CDR3 spans 13 amino acids. CDR3 nucleotide sequence: TGCGCCAGCACCGACGAGCGGGCCTACGAGCAGTACTTC. It encodes CASTDERAYEQYF.

The CDR3 is CASSPTDLYEQYF. The CDR3 nucleotides are TGTGCCAGCTCACCGACGGACTTGTACGAGCAGTACTTC. This chain connects TRBV18 to TRBJ2-7, with D tentatively TRBD2 (5 bases). V gave up 3 bases and J gave up 4 bases, with 10 bases separating them. There are 13 residues in the CDR3. Germline lookup yields CDR1 KGHSH and CDR2 LQKENI.

V and J are TRBV18 and TRBJ2-1, with D perhaps TRBD1 (5 bases). Germline values: CDR1 KGHSH, CDR2 LQKENI. With 0 bases removed from V and 6 bases from J, the gap between germline ends came to 15 bases. The CDR3 length is 16 residues. The CDR3: CASSPPLIRAGNEQFF. For the CDR3, the DNA is TGTGCCAGCTCACCACCTTTGATCAGGGCCGGCAATGAGCAGTTCTTC.

J is TRBJ1-5 and V is TRBV27; 8 nucleotides line up with TRBD1. V was clipped by 5 bases and J by 5 bases; unmatched bases: 8. Per the germline V gene, CDR1 is MNHEY and CDR2 is SMNVEV (reference sequence). The length of the CDR3 is 15 residues. CDR3 nucleotides: TGTGCCAGCAGTATGGACAGGGCGGGCTATCAGCCCCAGCATTTT. Translation: CASSMDRAGYQPQHF.

The chain employs TRBV7-2 and TRBJ2-7; 8 bases fit TRBD1. The CDR3 has 13 amino acids. Germline V CDR1 and CDR2: SGHTA, FQGNSA. Unmatched junction bases numbered 4, after V lost 3 bases and J lost 6 bases. In DNA, the CDR3 is TGTGCCAGCAGCTTCCCAGGGGGCCGCGAGCAGTACTTC. Residues: CASSFPGGREQYF. Full variable domain (remainder filled in from reference TRBV7-2 and TRBJ2-7): GAGVSQSPSNKVTEKGKDVELRCDPISGHTALYWYRQSLGQGLEFLIYFQGNSAPDKSGLPSDRFSAERTGGSVSTLTIQRTQQEDSAVYLCASSFPGGREQYFGPGTRLTVT.

The chain joins TRBV6-5 to TRBJ1-6, with a possible D match to TRBD1 (6 bases). The CDR3 covers 15 residues. Germline V gene sequence: CDR1 MNHEY, CDR2 SVGAGI. V was pared by 7 bases and J by 4 bases, with 14 bases between. The CDR3 nucleotides read TGTGCCAGCACTCGAACGACAGGATATAATTCACCCCTCCACTTT. It is translated as CASTRTTGYNSPLHF.

The chain employs TRBV28 and TRBJ2-1, with 8 bases fitting TRBD2. This CDR3 spans 16 amino acids. The trim removed 5 bases at V and 3 bases at J, leaving 9 bases unmatched. Germline V gives CDR1 MDHEN, CDR2 SYDVKM. The CDR3: CASSGDRLASYNEQFF. For the CDR3, the DNA is TGTGCCAGCAGTGGGGATCGACTAGCGAGCTACAATGAGCAGTTCTTC.

The V and J genes are TRBV5-6 and TRBJ2-2; D might be TRBD1 (5 bases). From germline, CDR1 is SGHDT and CDR2 YYEEEE. The CDR3 runs to 14 residues. V was trimmed by 4 bases and J by 2 bases, leaving 9 bases between them. The CDR3 coding sequence is TGTGCCAGCAGCCCCCGGACAAACACCGGGGAGCTGTTTTTT. Translated: CASSPRTNTGELFF.

The chain employs TRBV6-2 or TRBV6-3 and TRBJ1-2; 7 bases align to TRBD1. The V segment lost 2 bases and the J segment 7 bases; nucleotides outside the gene matches: 7. Germline values: CDR1 MNHEY, CDR2 SVGEGT. CDR3 size: 14 residues. CDR3: CASSYATGYAGYTF. DNA for the CDR3: TGTGCCAGCAGTTACGCGACAGGGTATGCTGGCTACACCTTC.